Following are 28 T cell receptor beta chains from one sample sequenced in a study of blood T cells in healthy people across ages. Combining a sample-barcoded 5' primer with a J-beta primer mix, a second PCR ran for roughly 6 to 12 cycles. TCRdb ran MiXCR on the 5' RACE reads and lists one entry per CDR3 protein. The sample lists 1,300,000 or so distinct CDR3 sequences; around 59% were seen once. The sequenced material came from blood. These receptors all stem from a man aged 18-30 years in good health.

The V call is TRBV25-1, the J call TRBJ2-1; D perhaps matches TRBD2 (6 bases). This CDR3 spans 13 amino acids. From germline, CDR1 is MGHDK and CDR2 SYGVNS. V was shortened by 2 bases and J by 13 bases, with 15 bases between the two germline ends. The CDR3 DNA sequence: TGTGCCAGCAGTGAAGCGGGAATAGAGACCCAGTTCTTC. Residues: CASSEAGIETQFF.

This clonotype was seen more than once but under ten times. The V gene is TRBV10-3, the J gene TRBJ1-1; D remains unclear. The ends were cut back, 3 bases at V and 0 bases at J, with 5 bases in the middle. In germline, CDR1 is ENHRY, CDR2 SYGVKD. This CDR3 has 13 residues. This CDR3 reads CAISELVNTEAFF. DNA of the CDR3: TGTGCCATCAGTGAACTGGTGAACACTGAAGCTTTCTTT.

The sample holds one count of this clonotype. The chain employs TRBV20-1 and TRBJ2-3, with D perhaps being TRBD1 or TRBD2 (5 bases each). The CDR3 extends over 12 amino acids. The V end lost 5 bases, the J end lost 6 bases, and 12 bases lay between the germline ends. CDR1 and CDR2 (germline): DFQATT, SNEGSKA (reference sequence). The CDR3 DNA reads TGCAGTGCTGGGGGAGAGGAGGATACGCAGTATTTT. Translation: CSAGGEEDTQYF.

This sequence joins TRBV28 and TRBJ2-5, with D maybe TRBD1 (6 bases). The germline CDR1 and CDR2 sequences are MDHEN and SYDVKM. This CDR3 is built from 14 residues. V dropped 5 bases and J dropped 4 bases, with 14 bases sitting between them. CDR3 loop: CASSHRGGSETQYF. CDR3 nucleotide sequence: TGTGCCAGCAGTCACCGAGGGGGTTCAGAGACCCAGTACTTC. The variable domain in full, completed from reference TRBV28 and TRBJ2-5, reads DVKVTQSSRYLVKRTGEKVFLECVQDMDHENMFWYRQDPGLGLRLIYFSYDVKMKEKGDIPEGYSVSREKKERFSLILESASTNQTSMYLCASSHRGGSETQYFGPGTRLLVL.

The genes are TRBV4-3 and TRBJ2-4; D perhaps matches TRBD2 (5 bases). V gave up 0 bases and J gave up 12 bases, with 12 bases separating them. This CDR3 has 13 amino acids. Germline V lookup: CDR1 LGHNA, CDR2 YSLEER. The CDR3 bases are TGCGCCAGCAGCCAAGATCGGGGATATGGTCAGTACTTC. Its protein is CASSQDRGYGQYF.

CDR3 sequence: CASSSAGGKTQYF. As DNA, the CDR3 is TGTGCCAGCAGTTCTGCTGGGGGGAAGACCCAGTACTTC. The chain employs TRBV6-5 and TRBJ2-5; tentatively, D is TRBD2 (6 bases). Germline CDR1 and CDR2: MNHEY and SVGAGI. The V and J ends lost 4 bases and 6 bases respectively, with 12 bases between them. The CDR3 is 13 amino acids.

V usage is TRBV29-1 and J usage is TRBJ2-7; D may correspond to TRBD1 or TRBD2 (5 bases each). The ends were cut back, 6 bases at V and 2 bases at J, with 14 bases in the middle. Germline V gene data show CDR1 as SQVTM and CDR2 as ANQGSEA. The CDR3 consists of 13 residues. The DNA of the CDR3 is TGCAGCGTCGAGGGGTCAGGACCCTACGAGCAGTACTTC. Its translation is CSVEGSGPYEQYF.

The V call is TRBV4-3, the J call TRBJ2-1, with 7 bases fitting TRBD2. Per the germline V gene, CDR1 is LGHNA and CDR2 is YSLEER. The CDR3 has 17 residues. V lost 2 bases to trimming and J lost 7 bases; unmatched junction nucleotides: 14. The CDR3 DNA reads TGCGCCAGCAGCCAAAATCTTGCAGCGGGGCCCTGGAATGAGCAGTTCTTC. Its protein product is CASSQNLAAGPWNEQFF.

The table lists this clonotype with a count of one. The chain is built from TRBV5-1 and TRBJ2-4; D perhaps matches TRBD1 (6 bases). Germline V gives CDR1 SGHRS, CDR2 YFSETQ. CDR3 length: 17 amino acids. V was clipped by 3 bases and J by 0 bases, with 16 bases between them. The chain's CDR3 is CASSSVAGELAKNIQYF. The CDR3, as DNA: TGCGCCAGCAGCTCGGTCGCAGGGGAACTAGCCAAAAACATTCAGTACTTC. The entire variable domain, with the rest obtained from reference TRBV5-1 and TRBJ2-4, is as follows: KAGVTQTPRYLIKTRGQQVTLSCSPISGHRSVSWYQQTPGQGLQFLFEYFSETQRNKGNFPGRFSGRQFSNSRSEMNVSTLELGDSALYLCASSSVAGELAKNIQYFGAGTRLSVL.

This clonotype was counted once. The V and J genes are TRBV5-1 and TRBJ2-7; D is uncertain. Germline lookup yields CDR1 SGHRS and CDR2 YFSETQ. V was pared by 3 bases and J by 5 bases, with 18 bases between. CDR3 length: 15 residues. CDR3 amino acids: CASSSDPRLRNEQYF. CDR3 sequence (DNA): TGCGCCAGCAGCTCCGATCCCCGGCTACGCAACGAGCAGTACTTC. Together with reference TRBV5-1 and TRBJ2-7, the CDR3 gives the full variable domain: KAGVTQTPRYLIKTRGQQVTLSCSPISGHRSVSWYQQTPGQGLQFLFEYFSETQRNKGNFPGRFSGRQFSNSRSEMNVSTLELGDSALYLCASSSDPRLRNEQYFGPGTRLTVT.

The gene calls are TRBV6-2 or TRBV6-3 and TRBJ2-5, with D perhaps matching TRBD1 (6 bases). The CDR3 spans 15 residues. Trimming left V 5 bases short and J 3 bases short, with 16 bases between. Germline V lookup: CDR1 MNHEY, CDR2 SVGEGT. CDR3 sequence reads: CASSDPEQGEETQYF. The CDR3, as DNA: TGTGCCAGCAGTGACCCCGAACAGGGAGAAGAGACCCAGTACTTC.

This clonotype was recorded only once. V and J are TRBV24-1 and TRBJ2-3; TRBD1 aligns across 7 bases. Germline CDR1 KGHDR, CDR2 SFDVKD. The CDR3 extends over 13 amino acids. V lost 3 bases to trimming and J lost 10 bases; unmatched junction nucleotides: 6. The CDR3 loop is CATSDTTGNPQYF. CDR3 nucleotide sequence: TGTGCCACCAGTGATACGACAGGGAATCCGCAGTATTTT.

The chain links TRBV14 to TRBJ2-1; 8 bases match TRBD2. Per germline, CDR1 SGHDN and CDR2 FVKESK. The CDR3 loop spans 15 amino acids. The ends lost 6 bases at V and 5 bases at J; junction bases unmatched: 9. In DNA, the CDR3 is TGTGCCAGCAGTCGGGGACTAGTAGAGAACAATGAGCAGTTCTTC. Its protein product is CASSRGLVENNEQFF. The variable domain in full, completed from reference TRBV14 and TRBJ2-1, reads EAGVTQFPSHSVIEKGQTVTLRCDPISGHDNLYWYRRVMGKEIKFLLHFVKESKQDESGMPNNRFLAERTGGTYSTLKVQPAELEDSGVYFCASSRGLVENNEQFFGPGTRLTVL.

The V gene is TRBV29-1, the J gene TRBJ2-7; D gene uncertain. This CDR3 has 12 residues. Trimming took off 1 base at V and 1 base at J, with 5 bases between the two ends. Per germline, CDR1 SQVTM and CDR2 ANQGSEA. CDR3 DNA: TGCAGCGTTGAAGCTCCTTCCTACGAGCAGTACTTC. Its protein product is CSVEAPSYEQYF.

The chain uses TRBV11-2 and TRBJ1-1; D perhaps matches TRBD1 (5 bases). The CDR3 runs 12 residues. V lost 2 bases to trimming and J lost 6 bases, with 7 bases between them. Germline V gene lookup returns CDR1 SGHAT and CDR2 FQNNGV. CDR3 coding DNA: TGTGCCAGCAGCTTAATGACAGCTGAAGCTTTCTTT. It encodes CASSLMTAEAFF. Full variable domain (rest looked up from reference TRBV11-2 and TRBJ1-1): EAGVAQSPRYKIIEKRQSVAFWCNPISGHATLYWYQQILGQGPKLLIQFQNNGVVDDSQLPKDRFSAERLKGVDSTLKIQPAKLEDSAVYLCASSLMTAEAFFGQGTRLTVV.

Only a few counts were recorded for this clonotype. The rearrangement uses TRBV15 and TRBJ2-1; 11 positions match TRBD2. Germline CDR1 and CDR2: LNHNV and YYDKDF (reference sequence). CDR3 length: 17 amino acids. Losses at the gene ends were 1 base for V and 9 bases for J; bases not matched to a gene: 11. The CDR3 sequence: CATSRVGVSGRAIEQFF. CDR3 sequence (DNA): TGTGCCACCAGCAGAGTCGGAGTTAGCGGGAGGGCCATTGAGCAGTTCTTC.

The chain carries TRBV7-2 and TRBJ1-5, with D unclear. Trimming removed 1 base at V and 3 bases at J, with 10 bases between. This CDR3 spans 15 amino acids. The germline CDR1 and CDR2 sequences are SGHTA and FQGNSA. This chain's CDR3 is CASSLGVSANQPQHF. The CDR3 region has the DNA TGTGCCAGCAGCTTAGGAGTTTCAGCCAATCAGCCCCAGCATTTT.

This clonotype was seen just once. V usage is TRBV7-9 and J usage is TRBJ1-1; D unclear. Germline lookup yields CDR1 SEHNR and CDR2 FQNEAQ (reference sequence). The V and J ends lost 2 bases and 6 bases respectively, with 13 bases between them. The CDR3 sequence is 14 residues long. CDR3 protein: CASSLSMSRAEAFF. The CDR3, as DNA: TGTGCCAGCAGCTTAAGTATGAGTAGAGCTGAAGCTTTCTTT.

The chain uses TRBV29-1 and TRBJ1-4, with 7 bases that match TRBD1. The V and J ends lost 3 bases and 3 bases, in that order; junction bases with no gene match: 7. The germline CDR1 and CDR2 sequences are SQVTM and ANQGSEA. This CDR3 is built from 15 residues. Here the CDR3 reads CSVDKKGQPNEKLFF. CDR3 DNA: TGCAGCGTTGATAAGAAGGGACAGCCTAATGAAAAACTGTTTTTT.

This clonotype was detected a few times. The chain couples TRBV29-1 to TRBJ2-1, with D hard to call. Trimming removed 5 bases at V and 10 bases at J, with 15 bases between. Germline loops: CDR1 SQVTM, CDR2 ANQGSEA. There are 12 residues in the CDR3. The CDR3 sequence: CSVSREVGEQFF. CDR3 nucleotides: TGCAGCGTTTCCCGTGAAGTGGGGGAGCAGTTCTTC.

Remarks on this clonotype: An end of the junction does not agree with germline; a read error may underlie this. The chain carries TRBV27 and TRBJ2-3, with D possibly matching TRBD1 (5 bases). CDR1 and CDR2 (germline): MNHEY, SMNVEV (reference sequence). CDR3 length: 14 amino acids. The CDR3 coding sequence is TGTGCCGGCAGCACCCTCAGGGACACAGATACGCAGTATTTT. This translates into CAGSTLRDTDTQYF.

In its sample, this clonotype was seen many times. V usage is TRBV13 and J usage is TRBJ2-7; no firm D call. The germline V gene has CDR1 PRHDT and CDR2 FYEKMQ (reference sequence). The CDR3 is made up of 14 amino acids. The ends were cut back, 3 bases at V and 0 bases at J, with 9 bases in the middle. The DNA of the CDR3 is TGTGCCAGCAGCTTGGAACAGAGCTCCTACGAGCAGTACTTC. This translates into CASSLEQSSYEQYF.

This clonotype was observed a few times. As DNA, the CDR3 is TGCGCCAGCAGCCAAGGCTCACCGGGACCGGACTCTTACGAGCAGTACTTC. Translating gives CASSQGSPGPDSYEQYF. The chain links TRBV4-3 to TRBJ2-7, with D perhaps TRBD1 or TRBD2 (5 bases each). Germline V gives CDR1 LGHNA, CDR2 YSLEER. V dropped 1 base and J dropped 4 bases, with 20 bases sitting between them. The CDR3 length is 17 residues.

The chain uses TRBV20-1 and TRBJ1-2; D is unclear. CDR3 size: 15 residues. V lost 5 bases, J lost 4 bases, and 20 bases lay in between. The germline V gene encodes CDR1 DFQATT and CDR2 SNEGSKA (reference sequence). CDR3 nucleotide sequence: TGCAGTGCTGAACCTGGGTTACCGAGAAGCTATGGCTACACCTTC. It codes for CSAEPGLPRSYGYTF.

The V gene is TRBV5-1, the J gene TRBJ2-3; D unclear. Germline V CDR1 and CDR2: SGHRS, YFSETQ. The CDR3 runs to 13 residues. The V end lost 0 bases, the J end lost 4 bases, and 6 bases lay between the germline ends. As DNA, the CDR3 is TGCGCCAGCAGCTTGGCCGAGCCAGATACGCAGTATTTT. It is translated as CASSLAEPDTQYF.

This chain connects TRBV20-1 to TRBJ2-4, with 9 bases fitting TRBD1. Trimming removed 4 bases from V and 13 bases from J; junction bases left unmatched: 17. The CDR3 contains 15 residues. Germline assignment: CDR1 DFQATT and CDR2 SNEGSKA (reference sequence). The CDR3 bases are TGCAGTGCTATTTTGTCCGGGACAGGGAGTGGTGTGCAGTACTTC. It encodes CSAILSGTGSGVQYF.

This clonotype was seen once. The rearrangement joins TRBV4-2 to TRBJ2-1; 7 bases match TRBD1. The CDR3 extends over 17 amino acids. The germline CDR1 and CDR2 sequences are LGHNA and YNFKEQ. J was trimmed by 5 bases and V by 0 bases; bases with no gene match: 10. This CDR3 reads CASSQEAGTARNNEQFF. In nucleotides, the CDR3 is TGTGCCAGCAGCCAAGAGGCAGGGACAGCGCGAAACAATGAGCAGTTCTTC.

The CDR3 DNA follows: TGTGCCAGCAGTCCCGGGACCGTTGATAATGAGCAGTTCTTC. It codes for CASSPGTVDNEQFF. V is TRBV12-3 or TRBV12-4 and J is TRBJ2-1, with D perhaps assigned TRBD1 or TRBD2 (5 bases each). The V gene lost 5 bases and the J gene lost 7 bases, with 15 bases spanning the gap. The CDR3 is made up of 14 amino acids.